This TCR delta chain was sequenced for a study of γδ T cells in repeated Plasmodium falciparum infection. CDR1 is GEAIGNYY, CDR2 EKD, per germline. Trimming cost V 2 bases and J 2 bases, with 17 bases left between them. The CDR3 runs 16 residues. Gammadelta T cells were flow-sorted from PBMC into Vgamma9/Vdelta2+ and Vdelta2-negative populations for bulk analysis. Remarks on this clone: TCRdb attributes to this sequence the protein of a much larger clone, which differs from the DNA translation at residue 6; a read error is likely, and the protein displayed is translated from the DNA.

TCRdb re-processed the multiplex PCR reads via CATT. The sample yields 93,000 or so delta-chain clones, 0.98% seen once. The chain combines TRDV2 with TRDJ1, with D perhaps TRDD3 (5 bases). This TCR came from a pool of human donors (malaria-infected and uninfected, not separated). The source material was gamma-delta T cells from blood. The CDR3 loop is CACDSDAQDRTDKLIF. The CDR3 bases are TGTGCCTGTGACAGCGACGCCCAGGATAGGACCGATAAACTCATCTTT.